Listed here are 29 T cell receptor beta chains from one sample, sequenced in a study of OX40 agonist ivuxolimab in advanced cancers. Clones were sequenced by immunoSEQ multiplex PCR, and TCRdb holds only the in-frame ones, with some missing. The table has some 66,000 clones, around 89% seen once. Material: CD4+ or CD8+ T cells sorted from blood, obtained in a trial of the OX40 agonist ivuxolimab. The source is an adult with an advanced solid tumor such as melanoma, head and neck, liver or kidney cancer.

The J gene is TRBJ2-2, the V gene TRBV7-2, with D possibly being TRBD1 (5 bases). The CDR3 loop spans 15 amino acids. Trimming stripped 0 bases from V and 1 base from J, with 6 bases between. Per germline, CDR1 SGHTA and CDR2 FQGNSA. The chain's CDR3 is CASSLAQVNTGELFF. CDR3 coding DNA: TGTGCCAGCAGCTTAGCACAGGTGAACACCGGGGAGCTGTTTTTT.

The chain couples TRBV28 to TRBJ2-3; TRBD2 matches 10 bases. After removal of 10 bases from V and 1 base from J, the junction contained 8 bases not matched to a gene. Germline CDR1 is MDHEN and CDR2 is SYDVKM. CDR3 length equals 15 residues. CDR3 region: CATASGGAGTDTQYF. CDR3 nucleotides: TGTGCCACTGCGAGCGGGGGGGCAGGCACAGATACGCAGTATTTT.

The rearrangement joins TRBV12-5 to TRBJ1-1, with 8 nucleotides matching TRBD1. V trimming: 6 bases; J trimming: 4 bases; junction bases outside the gene matches: 7. The V gene's germline CDR1 is LGHNT and CDR2 FRNRAP. The CDR3 totals 14 residues. The CDR3 DNA follows: TGTGCTAGTGGCTACCAGGGGGCCAGCACTGAAGCTTTCTTT. As protein: CASGYQGASTEAFF.

The chain joins TRBV5-1 to TRBJ2-3, with TRBD2 matching 9 bases. After removal of 6 bases from V and 4 bases from J, the junction contained 6 bases not matched to a gene. The germline V gene encodes CDR1 SGHRS and CDR2 YFSETQ. CDR3 length: 14 amino acids. The CDR3 spells CASNKRGDPDTQYF. In DNA form, the CDR3 reads TGCGCCAGCAATAAGCGGGGGGACCCAGATACGCAGTATTTT.

This chain links TRBV28 with TRBJ1-2, with D possibly being TRBD1 (6 bases). Germline CDR1 reads MDHEN; CDR2 reads SYDVKM. This CDR3 region has 12 residues. As DNA, the CDR3 is TGTGCTGCTCAGGGGTATCGCTATGGCTACACCTTC. Protein product: CAAQGYRYGYTF.

This chain connects TRBV28 to TRBJ2-1, with 7 bases that match TRBD1. This CDR3 comprises 16 residues. V lost 4 bases, J lost 2 bases, and 8 bases stayed unmatched. Germline-derived CDR1 and CDR2 are MDHEN and SYDVKM. The CDR3 sequence: CASSSLGGAAYNEQFF. The CDR3 region has the DNA TGTGCCAGCAGTTCCCTAGGGGGCGCGGCCTACAATGAGCAGTTCTTC.

This rearrangement joins TRBV11-3 to TRBJ2-7; D unresolved. CDR3 length: 14 amino acids. Trimming pared 3 bases from V and 0 bases from J, leaving 9 bases between. The germline gives CDR1 SGHNT, CDR2 YENEEA. CDR3 in DNA: TGTGCCAGCAGCTTGGGCGCGAGCTCCTACGAGCAGTACTTC. This translates into CASSLGASSYEQYF. Full variable domain (outside the CDR3, taken from reference TRBV11-3 and TRBJ2-7): EAGVVQSPRYKIIEKKQPVAFWCNPISGHNTLYWYLQNLGQGPELLIRYENEEAVDDSQLPKDRFSAERLKGVDSTLKIQPAELGDSAVYLCASSLGASSYEQYFGPGTRLTVT.

The chain couples TRBV9 to TRBJ2-1, with 7 bases that match TRBD2. With 3 bases clipped from V and 0 bases from J, the junction kept 6 bases outside the gene matches. CDR1 SGDLS and CDR2 YYNGEE come from the germline V gene. This CDR3 has 16 amino acids. The CDR3 is CASSERDVHSYNEQFF. CDR3 DNA sequence: TGTGCCAGCAGCGAGCGGGACGTCCACTCCTACAATGAGCAGTTCTTC.

Note on this clone: A junction boundary mismatches the germline segment, possibly from a read error. The chain carries TRBV11-1 and TRBJ1-2, with D tentatively TRBD1 (6 bases). Germline assignment: CDR1 SGHAT and CDR2 FQDESV (reference sequence). The CDR3 consists of 17 residues. The CDR3 protein is CASSPGGTNLVNYGYTF. The CDR3 DNA reads TGTGCCAGCAGCCCCGGCGGGACAAACTTAGTCAACTACGGCTACACCTTC.

V gene TRBV29-1 combines with J gene TRBJ1-1; D is unclear. CDR3 length: 12 residues. Germline V gene sequence: CDR1 SQVTM, CDR2 ANQGSEA. The V and J ends lost 6 bases and 4 bases respectively, with 12 bases between them. The CDR3 loop reads CSVDGWATEAFF. Written as DNA, the CDR3 is TGCAGCGTGGATGGATGGGCCACTGAAGCTTTCTTT.

This chain connects TRBV5-6 to TRBJ2-1; 9 positions match TRBD2. The CDR3 spans 15 residues. With V trimmed by 3 bases and J by 4 bases, 5 bases remained unmatched. Germline V lookup: CDR1 SGHDT, CDR2 YYEEEE. CDR3 sequence (DNA): TGTGCCAGCAGCTGGGGGACTAGCCCGTACAATGAGCAGTTCTTC. It codes for CASSWGTSPYNEQFF.

The rearrangement uses TRBV5-8 and TRBJ2-5, with 7 bases fitting TRBD2. After removal of 7 bases from V and 5 bases from J, the junction contained 8 bases not matched to a gene. Germline V gives CDR1 SGHTS, CDR2 YDEGEE. This CDR3 is built from 13 residues. The chain's CDR3 is CASGPPAGETQYF. The CDR3 DNA reads as TGTGCCAGCGGTCCCCCAGCGGGGGAGACCCAGTACTTC.

V and J are TRBV9 and TRBJ2-5; the match to TRBD2 covers 8 bases. The CDR3 spans 14 residues. J was trimmed by 5 bases and V by 3 bases; bases with no gene match: 6. Germline V CDR1 and CDR2: SGDLS, YYNGEE. The CDR3 is CASSGPTGGETQYF. The CDR3, as DNA: TGTGCCAGCAGCGGTCCAACGGGAGGGGAGACCCAGTACTTC. The full variable domain, its missing parts supplied by reference TRBV9 and TRBJ2-5, is DSGVTQTPKHLITATGQRVTLRCSPRSGDLSVYWYQQSLDQGLQFLIQYYNGEERAKGNILERFSAQQFPDLHSELNLSSLELGDSALYFCASSGPTGGETQYFGPGTRLLVL.

The V and J genes are TRBV28 and TRBJ1-6; 8 bases align to TRBD1. The CDR3 has 16 amino acids. Germline loops: CDR1 MDHEN, CDR2 SYDVKM. V lost 5 bases, J lost 5 bases, and 8 bases stayed unmatched. Here the CDR3 reads CASSPPPGQDNSPLHF. For the CDR3, the DNA is TGTGCCAGCAGTCCTCCACCGGGACAGGATAATTCACCCCTCCACTTT.

V gene TRBV18 combines with J gene TRBJ2-7; no definite D call. CDR3 length equals 14 residues. Trimming cost V 1 base and J 1 base, with 8 bases left between them. The germline V gene encodes CDR1 KGHSH and CDR2 LQKENI. For the CDR3, the DNA is TGTGCCAGCTCACCACGGGTAGAATCCTACGAGCAGTACTTC. Residues: CASSPRVESYEQYF. The complete variable domain, with remaining parts taken from reference TRBV18 and TRBJ2-7, reads NAGVMQNPRHLVRRRGQEARLRCSPMKGHSHVYWYRQLPEEGLKFMVYLQKENIIDESGMPKERFSAEFPKEGPSILRIQQVVRGDSAAYFCASSPRVESYEQYFGPGTRLTVT.

The rearrangement uses TRBV6-6 and TRBJ2-7, with D uncertain. Germline CDR1 is MNHNY and CDR2 is SVGAGI (reference sequence). The CDR3 is 13 residues long. Trimming left V 6 bases short and J 3 bases short, with 12 bases between. The CDR3 loop reads CASSQLSIYEQYF. The CDR3 region has the DNA TGTGCCAGCAGCCAACTTAGTATCTACGAGCAGTACTTC.

This chain uses TRBV12-5 with TRBJ1-2; no clear D. The CDR3 is made up of 15 amino acids. Germline CDR1 is LGHNT and CDR2 is FRNRAP. V was pared by 0 bases and J by 3 bases, with 11 bases between. The DNA for the CDR3 is TGTGCTAGTGGTTTGGTACCCACCGAACACTATGGCTACACCTTC. The encoded protein is CASGLVPTEHYGYTF.

The V gene is TRBV5-1, the J gene TRBJ1-3; D is perhaps TRBD1 (6 bases). Germline CDR1 SGHRS, CDR2 YFSETQ. This CDR3 contains 15 residues. Between the trimmed V and J ends, which lost 3 bases and 3 bases, there was a span of 13 bases. CDR3 sequence reads: CASSSSTGSGNTIYF. The CDR3 DNA reads as TGCGCCAGCAGCTCCTCAACAGGGAGTGGAAACACCATATATTTT.

V gene TRBV10-3 combines with J gene TRBJ2-7, with a possible D match to TRBD1 (7 bases). Germline assignment: CDR1 ENHRY and CDR2 SYGVKD. The CDR3 is 16 amino acids. Trimming shortened V by 0 bases and J by 0 bases, and 12 bases separated the two germline ends. The CDR3 loop is CAISESAGQSSYEQYF. CDR3 in DNA: TGTGCCATCAGTGAGTCGGCGGGACAGAGCTCCTACGAGCAGTACTTC.

The CDR3 spells CASSLNSNQPQHF. In DNA form, the CDR3 reads TGTGCCAGCAGTTTGAATAGCAATCAGCCCCAGCATTTT. This chain uses TRBV6-5 with TRBJ1-5; D unclear. Trimming took off 4 bases at V and 0 bases at J, with 4 bases between the two ends. Germline-derived CDR1 and CDR2 are MNHEY and SVGAGI. The CDR3 length is 13 residues.

V usage is TRBV25-1 and J usage is TRBJ1-2; D is uncertain. Trimming took off 3 bases at V and 4 bases at J, with 6 bases between the two ends. CDR1 MGHDK and CDR2 SYGVNS come from the germline V gene. The CDR3 runs 12 residues. The CDR3 loop reads CASSDGRYGYTF. DNA of the CDR3: TGTGCCAGCAGTGACGGCCGCTATGGCTACACCTTC.

The chain links TRBV30 to TRBJ2-2, with TRBD2 matching over 10 bases. The V gene's germline CDR1 is GTSNPN and CDR2 SVGIG (reference sequence). J was trimmed by 7 bases and V by 1 base; bases with no gene match: 6. This CDR3 spans 15 amino acids. This chain's CDR3 is CAWSGAGGPVGELFF. Here the CDR3 DNA reads TGTGCCTGGAGTGGAGCGGGGGGGCCGGTCGGGGAGCTGTTTTTT.

This clone was seen once. J is TRBJ2-1 and V is TRBV29-1; 10 bases agree with TRBD2. With 3 bases clipped from V and 8 bases from J, the junction kept 13 bases outside the gene matches. The CDR3 sequence is 16 residues long. Germline CDR1 and CDR2: SQVTM and ANQGSEA. The CDR3 loop reads CSVELQSGGAMDEQFF. The CDR3 DNA sequence: TGCAGCGTTGAGCTCCAAAGCGGGGGGGCCATGGATGAGCAGTTCTTC.

The chain combines TRBV6-6 with TRBJ1-2; possibly TRBD1 for D (5 bases). The CDR3 consists of 14 residues. Trimming left V 0 bases short and J 4 bases short, with 9 bases between. CDR1 is MNHNY and CDR2 is SVGAGI in the germline V gene (reference sequence). For the CDR3, the DNA is TGTGCCAGCAGTTACTCCCAGGGCTCCTATGGCTACACCTTC. Encoded protein: CASSYSQGSYGYTF.

This rearrangement joins TRBV7-2 to TRBJ2-7; D gene unclear. The V and J ends lost 5 bases and 2 bases respectively, with 19 bases between them. In germline, CDR1 is SGHTA, CDR2 FQGNSA. CDR3 length equals 16 residues. The CDR3 loop is CASSPFTITGTYEQYF. CDR3 sequence (DNA): TGTGCCAGCAGCCCCTTCACGATAACTGGGACCTACGAGCAGTACTTC. The entire variable domain, with the rest obtained from reference TRBV7-2 and TRBJ2-7, is as follows: GAGVSQSPSNKVTEKGKDVELRCDPISGHTALYWYRQSLGQGLEFLIYFQGNSAPDKSGLPSDRFSAERTGGSVSTLTIQRTQQEDSAVYLCASSPFTITGTYEQYFGPGTRLTVT.

This chain connects TRBV6-5 to TRBJ1-1; D unclear. V was pared by 8 bases and J by 1 base, with 14 bases between. Per germline, CDR1 MNHEY and CDR2 SVGAGI. The CDR3 is 14 residues long. The CDR3 DNA is TGTGCCAGCGGCTCCAGACACCAGAACACTGAAGCTTTCTTT. Its translation is CASGSRHQNTEAFF.

This chain links TRBV18 with TRBJ1-1; D is uncertain. CDR1 and CDR2 from the germline V gene are KGHSH and LQKENI. Trimming left V 3 bases short and J 0 bases short, with 14 bases between. The CDR3 length is 16 residues. As DNA, the CDR3 is TGTGCCAGCTCACCGAGGAGCGGGCCCTTGAACACTGAAGCTTTCTTT. As protein: CASSPRSGPLNTEAFF.

The V gene is TRBV5-4, the J gene TRBJ1-1; D gene unclear. Germline V gives CDR1 SGHNT, CDR2 YYREEE (reference sequence). The length of the CDR3 is 14 residues. Trimming cost V 4 bases and J 6 bases, with 16 bases left between them. The CDR3 sequence: CASSLDSFVAEAFF. In DNA form, the CDR3 reads TGTGCCAGCAGCCTGGATAGTTTTGTCGCTGAAGCTTTCTTT.

The chain has TRBV5-1 and TRBJ1-6; possible D gene TRBD1, 5 bases. CDR1 SGHRS and CDR2 YFSETQ come from the germline V gene. The CDR3 is 13 amino acids. V dropped 4 bases and J dropped 10 bases, with 12 bases sitting between them. The CDR3 DNA follows: TGCGCCAGCAGCGAGTATGGGGCCTCACCCCTCCACTTT. Protein: CASSEYGASPLHF.